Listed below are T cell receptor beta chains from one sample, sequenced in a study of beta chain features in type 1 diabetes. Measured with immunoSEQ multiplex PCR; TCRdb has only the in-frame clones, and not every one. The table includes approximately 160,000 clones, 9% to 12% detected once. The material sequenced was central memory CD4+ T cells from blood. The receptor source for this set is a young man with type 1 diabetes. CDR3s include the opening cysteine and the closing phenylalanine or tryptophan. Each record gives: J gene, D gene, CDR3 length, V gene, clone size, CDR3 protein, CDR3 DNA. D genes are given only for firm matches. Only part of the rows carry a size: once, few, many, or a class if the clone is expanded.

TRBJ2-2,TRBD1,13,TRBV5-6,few,CASSRDRVEELFF,TGTGCCAGCAGTAGGGACAGGGTGGAGGAGCTGTTTTTT
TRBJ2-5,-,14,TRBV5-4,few,CASSLRAGGETQYF,TGTGCCAGCAGCTTGCGGGCAGGGGGGGAGACCCAGTACTTC
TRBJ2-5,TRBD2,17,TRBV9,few,CASSGTSGRALAETQYF,TGTGCCAGCAGCGGGACTAGCGGGAGGGCCCTCGCAGAGACCCAGTACTTC
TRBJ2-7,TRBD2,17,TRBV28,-,CASSLRWGSGRGYEQYF,TGTGCCAGCAGTTTAAGATGGGGGAGCGGGAGGGGCTACGAGCAGTACTTC
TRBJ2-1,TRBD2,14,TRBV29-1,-,CSVATSGVYNEQFF,TGCAGCGTCGCTACTAGCGGGGTCTACAATGAGCAGTTCTTC
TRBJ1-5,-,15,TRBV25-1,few,CASSEYIDSNQPQHF,TGTGCCAGCAGTGAATATATAGATAGCAATCAGCCCCAGCATTTT
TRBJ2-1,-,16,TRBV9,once,CASSVEQGISYNEQFF,TGTGCCAGCAGCGTAGAGCAGGGAATCTCCTACAATGAGCAGTTCTTC
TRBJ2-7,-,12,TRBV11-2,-,CASSTRSHEQYF,TGTGCCAGCAGCACGAGGTCCCACGAGCAGTACTTC
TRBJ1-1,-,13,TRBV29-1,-,CSSGRQMNTEAFF,TGCAGCAGCGGCCGGCAGATGAACACTGAAGCTTTCTTT
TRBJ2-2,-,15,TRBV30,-,CAWSKDGLRTGELFF,TGTGCCTGGAGCAAAGACGGACTACGCACCGGGGAGCTGTTTTTT
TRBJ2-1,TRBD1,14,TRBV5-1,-,CASSLSTGGNEQFF,TGCGCCAGCAGCCTATCGACAGGGGGCAATGAGCAGTTCTTC
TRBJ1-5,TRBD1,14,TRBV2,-,CASTTGAADQPQHF,TGTGCCAGCACGACAGGGGCAGCGGATCAGCCCCAGCATTTT
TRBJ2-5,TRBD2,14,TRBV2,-,CASSYTDSGGTQYF,TGTGCCAGCAGCTACACGGACAGCGGGGGGACCCAGTACTTC
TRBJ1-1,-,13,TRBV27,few,CASSAGLQTEAFF,TGTGCCAGCAGTGCGGGACTACAAACTGAAGCTTTCTTT
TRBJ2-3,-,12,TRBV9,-,CASSDTVDTQYF,TGTGCCAGCAGCGACACAGTGGATACGCAGTATTTT
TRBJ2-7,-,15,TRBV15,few,CATSPQELGIREQYF,TGTGCCACCAGCCCCCAGGAACTAGGGATCCGCGAGCAGTACTTC
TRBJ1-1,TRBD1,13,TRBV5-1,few,CASSWDRDTEAFF,TGCGCCAGCAGCTGGGACAGAGACACTGAAGCTTTCTTT
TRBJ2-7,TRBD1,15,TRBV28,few,CASSFMGQGSYEQYF,TGTGCCAGCAGTTTTATGGGACAGGGCTCGTACGAGCAGTACTTC
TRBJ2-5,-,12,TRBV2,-,CASRPDQETQYF,TGTGCCAGCAGGCCAGACCAAGAGACCCAGTACTTC
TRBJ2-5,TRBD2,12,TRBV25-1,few,CASADRGGTQYF,TGTGCCAGCGCTGATCGGGGGGGGACCCAGTACTTC
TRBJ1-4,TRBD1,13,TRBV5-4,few,CASSRGQTEKLFF,TGCGCCAGCAGCCGGGGACAGACGGAAAAACTGTTTTTT
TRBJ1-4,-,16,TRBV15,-,CATSRDTTGANEKLFF,TGTGCCACCAGCAGAGATACGACAGGTGCGAATGAAAAACTGTTTTTT
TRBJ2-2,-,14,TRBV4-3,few,CASSPARISGELFF,TGCGCCAGCAGCCCCGCTAGGATCTCCGGGGAGCTGTTTTTT
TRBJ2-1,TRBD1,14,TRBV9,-,CASSVFAGTGEQFF,TGTGCCAGCAGCGTCTTCGCCGGGACAGGTGAGCAGTTCTTC
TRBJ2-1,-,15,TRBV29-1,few,CSVGYGTRSYNEQFF,TGCAGCGTTGGGTACGGGACTCGGTCCTACAATGAGCAGTTCTTC
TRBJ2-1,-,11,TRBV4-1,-,CASSHYTEQFF,TGCGCCAGCAGCCACTATACGGAGCAGTTCTTC
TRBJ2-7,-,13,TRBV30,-,CAWSRGLAYEQYF,TGTGCCTGGAGTCGCGGGCTAGCCTACGAGCAGTACTTC
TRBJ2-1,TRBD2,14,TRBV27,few,CASGGSSGNNEQFF,TGTGCCAGCGGTGGGTCTAGCGGAAACAATGAGCAGTTCTTC
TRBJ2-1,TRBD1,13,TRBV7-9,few,CASSSTGDHEQFF,TGTGCCAGCAGCTCGACAGGGGACCATGAGCAGTTCTTC
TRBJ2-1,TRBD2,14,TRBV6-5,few,CASSRTGTSGNQFF,TGTGCCAGCAGCCGTACCGGGACTAGCGGGAATCAGTTCTTC
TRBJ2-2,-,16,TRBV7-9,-,CASSLRGNLNTGELFF,TGTGCCAGCAGCTTAAGGGGTAACCTGAACACCGGGGAGCTGTTTTTT
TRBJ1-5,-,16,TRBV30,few,CAWRPFLRTDYQPQHF,TGTGCCTGGAGACCATTTCTCCGGACAGACTATCAGCCCCAGCATTTT
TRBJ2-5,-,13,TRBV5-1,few,CASSLQASETQYF,TGCGCCAGCAGCTTGCAAGCTTCCGAGACCCAGTACTTC
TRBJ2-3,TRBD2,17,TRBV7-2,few,CASSLWASGSSLDTQYF,TGTGCCAGCAGCTTATGGGCTAGCGGGAGCTCTTTAGATACGCAGTATTTT
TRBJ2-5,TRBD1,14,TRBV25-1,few,CASRRQGVKETQYF,TGTGCCAGCAGGCGACAGGGTGTTAAAGAGACCCAGTACTTC
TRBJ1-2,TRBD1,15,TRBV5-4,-,CASSSPSQGSDGYTF,TGTGCCAGCAGCTCCCCCTCACAGGGGAGCGATGGCTACACCTTC
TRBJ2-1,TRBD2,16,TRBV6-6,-,CASSYPGTSGRIEQFF,TGTGCCAGCAGTTACCCCGGGACTAGCGGGAGAATTGAGCAGTTCTTC
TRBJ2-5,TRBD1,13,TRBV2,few,CASRQGSGETQYF,TGTGCCAGCAGACAGGGGAGTGGAGAGACCCAGTACTTC
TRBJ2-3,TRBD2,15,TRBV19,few,CASSIERESTDTQYF,TGTGCCAGTAGTATAGAGCGGGAGAGCACAGATACGCAGTATTTT
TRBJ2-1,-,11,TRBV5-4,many,CASSLGREQFF,TGTGCCAGCAGCTTGGGTCGTGAGCAGTTCTTC
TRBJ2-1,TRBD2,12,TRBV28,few,CASSLGAGGKFF,TGTGCCAGCAGTTTAGGAGCGGGGGGGAAGTTCTTC
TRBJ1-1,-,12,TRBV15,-,CATNQGNTEAFF,TGTGCCACCAACCAGGGGAACACTGAAGCTTTCTTT
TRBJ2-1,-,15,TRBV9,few,CASSALQGSYNEQFF,TGTGCCAGCAGCGCGTTGCAGGGATCCTACAATGAGCAGTTCTTC
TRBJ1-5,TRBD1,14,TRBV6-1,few,CASSYDRGNQPQHF,TGTGCCAGCAGCTATGACAGGGGCAATCAGCCCCAGCATTTT
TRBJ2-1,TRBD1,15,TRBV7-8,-,CASSLQGVQYNEQFF,TGTGCCAGCAGCTTACAGGGGGTTCAGTACAATGAGCAGTTCTTC
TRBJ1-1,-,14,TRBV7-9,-,CASSFEGESTEAFF,TGTGCCAGCAGCTTTGAGGGCGAGAGCACTGAAGCTTTCTTT
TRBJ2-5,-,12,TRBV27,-,CASSLSGGTQYF,TGTGCCAGCAGTTTATCCGGGGGGACCCAGTACTTC
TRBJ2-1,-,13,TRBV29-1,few,CSAEPTSVNEQFF,TGCAGCGCCGAACCGACTAGTGTCAATGAGCAGTTCTTC
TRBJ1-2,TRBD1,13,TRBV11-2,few,CASSRQGAEGYTF,TGTGCCAGCAGCCGACAGGGGGCGGAGGGCTACACCTTC
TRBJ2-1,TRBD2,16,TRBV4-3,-,CASSQGGGGSYNEQFF,TGCGCCAGCAGCCAAGGGGGGGGAGGCTCCTACAATGAGCAGTTCTTC
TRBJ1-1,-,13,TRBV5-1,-,CASSLQQNTEAFF,TGCGCCAGCAGCCTACAGCAGAACACTGAAGCTTTCTTT